This TCR beta chain was sequenced in a study of blood T cell repertoires in COVID-19. Study as a whole: Samples taken during acute and convalescent COVID-19 were collected in the United States, Italy and Spain.

Looked up from germline, CDR1 is LGHNA and CDR2 is YNFKEQ. The CDR3 extends over 14 amino acids. The J segment lost 5 bases and the V segment lost 4 bases, leaving 7 bases of the junction unmatched. The table came from immunoSEQ multiplex PCR; TCRdb's copy has only in-frame clones and leaves some out. This sample carries fewer than 30,000 clones, around 83% of them seen once, and the ten largest clones take over 20%. The sequence was collected from a human donor in a cohort sampled during active COVID-19. The sample was peripheral blood. This chain connects TRBV4-2 to TRBJ2-5; 7 nucleotides agree with TRBD1. The CDR3 DNA follows: TGTGCCAGCAGCCCGTACCAGGGGGTGGAGACCCAGTACTTC. Encoded protein: CASSPYQGVETQYF.